Shown below are 16 T cell receptor beta chains from a single sample sequenced in a study of blood T cell repertoires in COVID-19. Sequenced by immunoSEQ multiplex PCR; TCRdb stores in-frame clones only, minus some. The sample gives around 300,000 clones, over 80% of which show up once; about 5% is in the top ten. What was sequenced was PBMCs or T cells enriched from blood (not recorded which). These receptors originate from a young man who had recovered from COVID-19.

V usage is TRBV15 and J usage is TRBJ1-5; no definite D call. Trimming stripped 1 base from V and 5 bases from J, with 9 bases between. The germline V gene encodes CDR1 LNHNV and CDR2 YYDKDF (reference sequence). The CDR3 length is 14 residues. The CDR3 here is CATSRGSGDQPQHF. As DNA, the CDR3 is TGTGCCACCAGCAGAGGTTCAGGTGATCAGCCCCAGCATTTT.

This clone was seen a single time. CDR3 region: CASSSMTGNTEAFF. The CDR3 region has the DNA TGTGCCAGCAGCTCTATGACAGGGAACACTGAAGCTTTCTTT. The chain recombines TRBV5-4 with TRBJ1-1, with TRBD1 as a possible D gene (6 bases). Trimming cost V 3 bases and J 1 base, with 10 bases left between them. Germline V gene sequence: CDR1 SGHNT, CDR2 YYREEE (reference sequence). CDR3 length: 14 amino acids.

J is TRBJ1-1 and V is TRBV7-9; D is perhaps TRBD1 (6 bases). Per the germline V gene, CDR1 is SEHNR and CDR2 is FQNEAQ (reference sequence). V shed 1 base and J shed 7 bases, with 10 bases lying between them. CDR3 size: 13 residues. This CDR3 reads CASSLDRDGEAFF. The CDR3, as DNA: TGTGCCAGCAGCTTAGACAGGGATGGTGAAGCTTTCTTT.

The genes are TRBV4-1 and TRBJ1-4, with 7 bases that match TRBD1. CDR1 MGHRA and CDR2 YSYEKL come from the germline V gene. V gave up 0 bases and J gave up 6 bases; unmatched junction bases: 4. CDR3 size: 15 residues. The CDR3 bases are TGCGCCAGCAGCCAAGACCCGGGACAGTATGAAAAACTGTTTTTT. This gives the protein CASSQDPGQYEKLFF.

The J gene is TRBJ2-3, the V gene TRBV5-4; D is uncertain. Germline-derived CDR1 and CDR2 are SGHNT and YYREEE (reference sequence). The CDR3 has 12 residues. V lost 2 bases and J lost 6, with 7 bases in between. CDR3 sequence reads: CASSFKEDTQYF. Here the CDR3 DNA reads TGTGCCAGCAGCTTTAAAGAGGATACGCAGTATTTT.

The chain employs TRBV5-1 and TRBJ2-5; 7 nucleotides agree with TRBD1. V lost 7 bases and J lost 3; bases outside the gene matches: 6. The CDR3 consists of 13 residues. Germline V gene data show CDR1 as SGHRS and CDR2 as YFSETQ. CDR3 protein: CASALGTEETQYF. The CDR3 DNA follows: TGCGCCAGCGCCCTCGGGACAGAAGAGACCCAGTACTTC.

This sequence joins TRBV27 and TRBJ1-4, with D tentatively TRBD1 (6 bases). The CDR3 spans 15 residues. The germline V gene has CDR1 MNHEY and CDR2 SMNVEV (reference sequence). The germline V and J ends were trimmed by 0 bases and 6 bases, with 11 bases remaining between them. In nucleotides, the CDR3 is TGTGCCAGCAGTTTATCGTTCAGGGGCGATGAAAAACTGTTTTTT. It translates to CASSLSFRGDEKLFF.

The chain couples TRBV5-1 to TRBJ2-3; TRBD1 might be the D (5 bases). CDR3 length: 16 residues. Germline V lookup: CDR1 SGHRS, CDR2 YFSETQ. Trimming shortened V by 0 bases and J by 0 bases, and 11 bases separated the two germline ends. The CDR3 spells CASSLEGRVSTDTQYF. The CDR3, as DNA: TGCGCCAGCAGCTTGGAAGGCAGGGTTAGCACAGATACGCAGTATTTT.

The J gene is TRBJ2-1, the V gene TRBV4-1; 10 bases agree with TRBD1. CDR3 size: 15 residues. CDR1 and CDR2 (germline): MGHRA, YSYEKL. Trimming at V came to 5 bases and at J to 6 bases, leaving 7 bases not matched to a gene. The DNA of the CDR3 is TGCGCCAGCAGCTTCCCGGGACAGGGGATCAATGAGCAGTTCTTC. It is translated as CASSFPGQGINEQFF.

The V gene is TRBV2, the J gene TRBJ1-6, with D perhaps matching TRBD1 (5 bases). V was trimmed by 7 bases and J by 8 bases, leaving 9 bases between them. The germline V gene encodes CDR1 SNHLY and CDR2 FYNNEI. The CDR3 has 12 amino acids. The CDR3, as DNA: TGTGCCAGCAACCAGGGTGATTCACCCCTCCACTTT. Translating it yields CASNQGDSPLHF.

The V call is TRBV14, the J call TRBJ2-7; D not certain. Between the trimmed V and J ends, which lost 1 base and 2 bases, there was a span of 15 bases. Germline V gene sequence: CDR1 SGHDN, CDR2 FVKESK. This CDR3 has 16 amino acids. CDR3 amino acids: CASSQAPRADPYEQYF. DNA of the CDR3: TGTGCCAGCAGCCAAGCACCTCGCGCGGATCCCTACGAGCAGTACTTC.

The CDR3 is CASSHGQIGTDTQYF. CDR3 sequence (DNA): TGTGCCAGCAGCCACGGACAGATAGGGACAGATACGCAGTATTTT. This sequence joins TRBV6-5 and TRBJ2-3; D possibly corresponds to TRBD1 (6 bases). The V gene lost 6 bases and the J gene lost 3 bases, with 16 bases spanning the gap. This CDR3 spans 15 amino acids. The germline V gene encodes CDR1 MNHEY and CDR2 SVGAGI.

This chain connects TRBV4-2 to TRBJ2-3, with 9 positions matching TRBD2. V lost 0 bases, J lost 4 bases, and 5 bases stayed unmatched. CDR1 is LGHNA and CDR2 is YNFKEQ in the germline V gene. The CDR3 length is 16 residues. The chain's CDR3 is CASSQDRRGGADTQYF. In DNA form, the CDR3 reads TGTGCCAGCAGCCAAGATCGTCGCGGGGGGGCAGATACGCAGTATTTT.

The gene calls are TRBV2 and TRBJ2-3, with a weak D call TRBD1 (6 bases). The CDR3 is 15 residues long. Per germline, CDR1 SNHLY and CDR2 FYNNEI. With 1 base removed from V and 2 bases from J, the gap between germline ends came to 10 bases. CDR3 sequence reads: CASSEGQGNTDTQYF. As DNA, the CDR3 is TGTGCCAGCAGTGAAGGGCAGGGGAACACAGATACGCAGTATTTT.

V is TRBV5-8 and J is TRBJ2-5; 9 positions match TRBD1. The CDR3 consists of 16 residues. V shed 4 bases and J 4 bases; nucleotides not matched to a gene: 11. The germline V gene has CDR1 SGHTS and CDR2 YDEGEE. DNA for the CDR3: TGTGCCAGCAGCCGGGACAGGGCGGTTTTCCGAGAGACCCAGTACTTC. Protein: CASSRDRAVFRETQYF.

The DNA of the CDR3 is TGTGCCAGCAGTTTTGAGGGTACTGGCTACACCTTC. Residues: CASSFEGTGYTF. The chain joins TRBV28 to TRBJ1-2; D call uncertain. The CDR3 loop spans 12 amino acids. V was pared by 3 bases and J by 7 bases, with 9 bases between. Germline CDR1 MDHEN, CDR2 SYDVKM.